The next 3 T cell receptor beta chains were all read from a single sample in a study of blood T cell repertoires in COVID-19. The method was immunoSEQ multiplex PCR; TCRdb's version includes in-frame clones alone and lacks a portion of them. This sample carries about 59,000 clones, approximately 79% of them seen once, and the ten largest clones take 3% to 4%. The source material was peripheral blood. The origin of the receptors is a man aged 60 to 75 with acute or convalescent COVID-19.

CDR3 DNA: TGTGCCAGCAAGACCCCTAGCGGGAGTACAGATACGCAGTATTTT. Protein: CASKTPSGSTDTQYF. The chain joins TRBV28 to TRBJ2-3; TRBD2 matches 10 bases. From germline, CDR1 is MDHEN and CDR2 SYDVKM. V trimming: 7 bases; J trimming: 3 bases; junction bases outside the gene matches: 7. This CDR3 has 15 residues.

This rearrangement joins TRBV19 to TRBJ1-1; TRBD1 might be the D (6 bases). The germline V gene has CDR1 LNHDA and CDR2 SQIVND (reference sequence). V was trimmed by 3 bases and J by 10 bases, leaving 12 bases between them. The CDR3 is 12 amino acids. The CDR3 protein is CASSILQGVAFF. The CDR3 DNA follows: TGTGCCAGTAGTATTTTACAGGGTGTAGCTTTCTTT.

V is TRBV15 and J is TRBJ2-7, with 7 bases matching TRBD2. V was pared by 1 base and J by 6 bases, with 9 bases of the junction left unmatched. Germline V CDR1 and CDR2: LNHNV, YYDKDF (reference sequence). This CDR3 comprises 15 residues. This CDR3 reads CATSRARAGDLEQYF. The CDR3 coding sequence is TGTGCCACCAGCAGAGCGAGGGCGGGAGACCTCGAGCAGTACTTC.